This TCR beta chain was sequenced during a study of blood T cell repertoires in COVID-19. For the study at large: The United States, Italy and Spain provided the acute and convalescent COVID-19 samples. The analysed material was cDNA or gDNA that came from T cells, B-cell-depleted T cells, or PBMCs.

V trimming: 4 bases; J trimming: 8 bases; junction bases outside the gene matches: 9. Germline CDR1 is SGHDT and CDR2 is YYEEEE. The CDR3 length is 15 residues. Original analysis: Using reference gene primer amplification, nucleated cell counts were estimated. Profiling relied on immunoSEQ multiplex PCR, and the TCRdb table lists in-frame clones only, not all of them. V and J calls and clone size come straight from that table; D and trimming were deduced from the DNA. The sample includes some 190,000 clones, roughly 81% of them seen just once. This TCR was sampled from a woman in her thirties or forties with COVID-19, enrolled during active disease. Material for sequencing was peripheral blood. The V call is TRBV5-6, the J call TRBJ1-6, with 7 bases lining up with TRBD1. CDR3 DNA: TGTGCCAGCAGCCCTAAACAGGGGATGGATTCACCCCTCCACTTT. Amino acids: CASSPKQGMDSPLHF.